This T cell receptor beta chain was identified in a study of T cell responses to AZD1222 COVID-19 vaccine. Regarding the study as a whole: It was only after the peak T cell response that any repertoires were sampled. Unmutated variant regions are reportedly targeted by nearly half of spike-specific TCRs. Clonal diversity was possibly underestimated, and the donors were mostly white British, with more females.

This clone was found a few times. No antigen is known for it. Produced via immunoSEQ multiplex PCR; TCRdb's table is partial and in-frame only. The sample consists of roughly 150,000 clones, roughly 91% of them appearing once. V dropped 7 bases and J dropped 0 bases, with 14 bases sitting between them. The germline CDR1 and CDR2 sequences are MNHEY and SMNVEV (reference sequence). The CDR3 loop spans 15 amino acids. This chain joins TRBV27 and TRBJ2-3, with D tentatively TRBD2 (7 bases). The receptor was derived from an adult in good health. The sequenced sample was peripheral blood, obtained on day 0 of AZD1222 vaccination. The CDR3 loop is CASTGGGLSTDTQYF. In DNA, the CDR3 is TGTGCCAGCACGGGGGGCGGCCTAAGCACAGATACGCAGTATTTT.